This T cell receptor beta chain is drawn from a study of T cells after yellow fever vaccination. At the level of the study: For low cell numbers, libraries were made with SMART-Seq v4 Ultra Low Input.

This clonotype was detected many times. Its antigen is unidentified. General study findings and limits: Although the secondary response was weaker, it peaked faster, at day 5 versus 15.

Generation of TCR cDNA used 5'RACE template switching (which added a universal primer site and UMIs). MiXCR, applied by TCRdb to the 5' RACE reads, yields one record per CDR3 protein. There are approximately 300,000 distinct CDR3 sequences in the sample; around 6.8% occur only once, and over 15% lies in the top ten. The CDR3 spans 13 residues. This sequence was found in a man aged 18 to 29 who received the YFV17D yellow fever vaccine. The sample consisted of PBMCs, taken about 49 days after the first yellow fever vaccination. The chain links TRBV21-1 to TRBJ1-2; the table calls TRBD1, which could not be checked here. TRBV21-1 is deemed a pseudogene. CDR3 nucleotides: TGTGCCAGCAGACGGGACGGGATTGGGGGCTACACCTTC. This sequence encodes CASRRDGIGGYTF.